The 19 T cell receptor beta chains given below trace back to one sample, sequenced in a study of T cell changes during pregnancy in multiple sclerosis. Some clones are missing from TCRdb's copy, which holds only in-frame ones; the method was immunoSEQ multiplex PCR. The top ten hold about 2% of the sample, which has about 47,000 clones, around 90% seen once. This sample comprised peripheral blood, obtained in the first trimester of pregnancy. Receptors originate from a female donor with multiple sclerosis, enrolled in a pregnancy study.

The CDR3 DNA follows: TGTGCCAGCTGGCGGGGGGGCCAGAGCACAGATACGCAGTATTTT. This sequence encodes CASWRGGQSTDTQYF. The chain links TRBV5-4 to TRBJ2-3, with 9 bases that match TRBD2. J lost 0 bases, V lost 7 bases, and 6 bases had no gene match. The germline V gene encodes CDR1 SGHNT and CDR2 YYREEE (reference sequence). This CDR3 is 15 amino acids long.

For the CDR3, the DNA is TGTGCCAGCAGCTCCGGGACTAGTGGAGGGGCTTACAATGAGCAGTTCTTC. Amino acid sequence: CASSSGTSGGAYNEQFF. The V call is TRBV7-9, the J call TRBJ2-1; 8 positions match TRBD2. After removal of 4 bases from V and 4 bases from J, the junction contained 12 bases not matched to a gene. Germline V gene lookup returns CDR1 SEHNR and CDR2 FQNEAQ (reference sequence). The CDR3 is 17 amino acids.

The V call is TRBV27, the J call TRBJ1-5; a weak D match, TRBD1 (5 bases). V was shortened by 3 bases and J by 7 bases, with 13 bases between the two germline ends. This CDR3 is built from 14 residues. The germline CDR1 and CDR2 sequences are MNHEY and SMNVEV (reference sequence). CDR3 DNA: TGTGCCAGCAGTTTCCCAGACAGTACCCAGCCCCAGCATTTT. Its translation is CASSFPDSTQPQHF.

The rearrangement joins TRBV19 to TRBJ1-5, with 7 bases identical to TRBD1. V was clipped by 7 bases and J by 0 bases; unmatched bases: 3. Germline V gene data show CDR1 as LNHDA and CDR2 as SQIVND (reference sequence). The CDR3 covers 14 residues. The CDR3 DNA is TGTGCCAGTATGGGACAGTCTAGCAATCAGCCCCAGCATTTT. This codes for CASMGQSSNQPQHF.

The CDR3 sequence: CASSLVVGGDLPGELFF. The CDR3 DNA reads as TGTGCCAGCAGCTTAGTAGTAGGGGGCGACCTCCCCGGGGAGCTGTTTTTT. The V gene is TRBV7-6, the J gene TRBJ2-2; 7 bases map to TRBD1. Looked up from germline, CDR1 is SGHVS and CDR2 is FNYEAQ. The V and J ends lost 1 base and 6 bases, in that order; junction bases with no gene match: 11. The CDR3 spans 17 residues.

The chain is built from TRBV11-2 and TRBJ2-2, with D tentatively TRBD1 (5 bases). The CDR3 has 15 amino acids. Germline V gene sequence: CDR1 SGHAT, CDR2 FQNNGV. Trimming shortened V by 2 bases and J by 0 bases, and 7 bases separated the two germline ends. CDR3 sequence (DNA): TGTGCCAGCAGCTTAATCAGGGCGAACACCGGGGAGCTGTTTTTT. Translated, it gives CASSLIRANTGELFF.

This chain uses TRBV11-2 with TRBJ1-6; 7 bases align to TRBD1. The CDR3 has 18 residues. Germline loops: CDR1 SGHAT, CDR2 FQNNGV. Germline trimming cut 5 bases from V and 0 bases from J; bases unmatched to any gene: 10. CDR3 nucleotides: TGTGCCAGCAGCGATACCCGACAGGGAAGCTCCTATAATTCACCCCTCCACTTT. The encoded protein is CASSDTRQGSSYNSPLHF.

The chain carries TRBV6-5 and TRBJ1-1; 8 bases align to TRBD1. The germline V gene encodes CDR1 MNHEY and CDR2 SVGAGI. V shed 6 bases and J 1 base; nucleotides not matched to a gene: 4. This CDR3 comprises 14 residues. In nucleotides, the CDR3 is TGTGCCAGCAGGACAGGGGCGGGGAACACTGAAGCTTTCTTT. Residues: CASRTGAGNTEAFF.

The chain links TRBV2 to TRBJ1-5; maybe TRBD1 (5 bases). The V end was cut by 6 bases, the J end by 6 bases, with 12 bases between. The CDR3 has 13 amino acids. CDR1 is SNHLY, CDR2 FYNNEI, per germline. DNA for the CDR3: TGTGCCAGCAGGGGATGGGGGGGTCAGCCCCAGCATTTT. Encoded protein: CASRGWGGQPQHF.

The DNA for the CDR3 is TGTGCCGGCCACCGGGACAGGGGCACCGGGGAGCTGTTTTTT. Translation: CAGHRDRGTGELFF. The gene calls are TRBV7-9 and TRBJ2-2; the match to TRBD1 covers 10 bases. CDR3 length: 14 amino acids. J lost 4 bases, V lost 11 bases, and 7 bases had no gene match. The V gene's germline CDR1 is SEHNR and CDR2 FQNEAQ (reference sequence).

This chain links TRBV5-1 with TRBJ1-3; D might be TRBD1 (5 bases). Trimming removed 0 bases at V and 4 bases at J, with 11 bases between. CDR3 size: 15 residues. Looked up from germline, CDR1 is SGHRS and CDR2 is YFSETQ. CDR3 bases: TGCGCCAGCAGCTTGGGGACATATGGGGGAAACACCATATATTTT. It encodes CASSLGTYGGNTIYF. The full variable domain, its missing parts supplied by reference TRBV5-1 and TRBJ1-3, is KAGVTQTPRYLIKTRGQQVTLSCSPISGHRSVSWYQQTPGQGLQFLFEYFSETQRNKGNFPGRFSGRQFSNSRSEMNVSTLELGDSALYLCASSLGTYGGNTIYFGEGSWLTVV.

This sequence joins TRBV5-4 and TRBJ2-5; D might be TRBD2 (7 bases). Germline assignment: CDR1 SGHNT and CDR2 YYREEE (reference sequence). This CDR3 contains 16 residues. V lost 6 bases and J lost 4, with 22 bases in between. The CDR3 DNA sequence: TGTGCCAGCAACGAGGGGGGCGGCGGGGGAGGAGAGACCCAGTACTTC. The encoded protein is CASNEGGGGGGETQYF.

The chain uses TRBV6-4 and TRBJ1-3; 7 bases match TRBD1. The CDR3 is 12 amino acids. V lost 9 bases to trimming and J lost 3 bases; unmatched junction nucleotides: 2. Germline V gene lookup returns CDR1 MRHNA and CDR2 SNTAGT. CDR3 sequence: CARNRGGNTIYF. CDR3 sequence (DNA): TGTGCCAGGAACAGGGGTGGAAACACCATATATTTT.

CDR3 sequence (DNA): TGTGCCAGTAGTACCCGGGACAGGGGGGTTCACACTGAAGCTTTCTTT. Translation: CASSTRDRGVHTEAFF. The J gene is TRBJ1-1, the V gene TRBV19; 11 bases fit TRBD1. This CDR3 is built from 16 residues. Germline loops: CDR1 LNHDA, CDR2 SQIVND (reference sequence). V shed 4 bases and J 3 bases; nucleotides not matched to a gene: 7.

The chain carries TRBV10-3 and TRBJ2-3; a weak D match, TRBD2 (6 bases). The CDR3 runs to 15 residues. The V gene's germline CDR1 is ENHRY and CDR2 SYGVKD. The ends were cut back, 4 bases at V and 3 bases at J, with 14 bases in the middle. The CDR3 DNA reads as TGTGCCATCAGTGCGGGGGTACGGAGTACAGATACGCAGTATTTT. Residues: CAISAGVRSTDTQYF.

The chain employs TRBV5-4 and TRBJ1-2; D unresolved. The length of the CDR3 is 14 residues. CDR1 and CDR2 from the germline V gene are SGHNT and YYREEE (reference sequence). V was shortened by 4 bases and J by 8 bases, with 18 bases between the two germline ends. CDR3 in amino acids: CASSLPPAGKGYTF. CDR3 nucleotide sequence: TGTGCCAGCAGCCTCCCCCCGGCAGGAAAAGGCTACACCTTC.

The V gene is TRBV10-3, the J gene TRBJ1-2; 10 nucleotides line up with TRBD1. The CDR3 contains 13 residues. Germline V lookup: CDR1 ENHRY, CDR2 SYGVKD. V dropped 2 bases and J dropped 8; count of bases not matched to a gene: 2. The CDR3 DNA reads as TGTGCCATCAGTGAGGGGACAGGGGTAGGCTACACCTTC. This sequence encodes CAISEGTGVGYTF.

The chain couples TRBV5-1 to TRBJ2-2, with a tentative D call TRBD2 (6 bases). The germline V gene has CDR1 SGHRS and CDR2 YFSETQ. Trimming removed 1 base from V and 1 base from J, with 23 bases in between. CDR3 length equals 20 residues. This chain's CDR3 is CASSLPGLPTDGWNTGELFF. The CDR3 DNA follows: TGCGCCAGCAGCTTGCCGGGACTTCCCACGGACGGATGGAACACCGGGGAGCTGTTTTTT.

V gene TRBV5-4 combines with J gene TRBJ1-6; TRBD1 aligns across 9 bases. Germline values: CDR1 SGHNT, CDR2 YYREEE (reference sequence). The CDR3 totals 15 residues. Germline trimming cut 0 bases from V and 9 bases from J; bases unmatched to any gene: 4. CDR3: CASSLDRGQGSPLHF. Here the CDR3 DNA reads TGTGCCAGCAGCTTGGACAGGGGGCAGGGTTCACCCCTCCACTTT. Variable domain in full (rest from reference TRBV5-4 and TRBJ1-6): ETGVTQSPTHLIKTRGQQVTLRCSSQSGHNTVSWYQQALGQGPQFIFQYYREEENGRGNFPPRFSGLQFPNYSSELNVNALELDDSALYLCASSLDRGQGSPLHFGNGTRLTVT.